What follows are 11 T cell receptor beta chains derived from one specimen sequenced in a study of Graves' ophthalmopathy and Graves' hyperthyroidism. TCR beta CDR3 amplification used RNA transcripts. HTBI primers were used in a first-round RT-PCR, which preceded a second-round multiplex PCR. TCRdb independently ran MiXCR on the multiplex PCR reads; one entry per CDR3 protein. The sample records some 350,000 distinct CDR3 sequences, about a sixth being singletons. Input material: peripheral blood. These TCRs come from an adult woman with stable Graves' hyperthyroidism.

CDR3 amino acids: CASSLGGQGNTGELFF. CDR3 DNA: TGTGCCAGCAGCTTAGGGGGACAGGGGAACACCGGGGAGCTGTTTTTT. This sequence joins TRBV11-2 and TRBJ2-2, with 9 bases that match TRBD1. The V gene's germline CDR1 is SGHAT and CDR2 FQNNGV. The V and J ends lost 1 base and 1 base, in that order; junction bases with no gene match: 1. The CDR3 has 16 residues.

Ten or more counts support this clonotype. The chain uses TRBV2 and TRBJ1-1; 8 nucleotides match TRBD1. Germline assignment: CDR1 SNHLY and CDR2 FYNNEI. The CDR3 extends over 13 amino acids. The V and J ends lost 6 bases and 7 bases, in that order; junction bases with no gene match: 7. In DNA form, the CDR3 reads TGTGCCAGCAGCCGGACAGGGAGGGGTGAAGCTTTCTTT. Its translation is CASSRTGRGEAFF.

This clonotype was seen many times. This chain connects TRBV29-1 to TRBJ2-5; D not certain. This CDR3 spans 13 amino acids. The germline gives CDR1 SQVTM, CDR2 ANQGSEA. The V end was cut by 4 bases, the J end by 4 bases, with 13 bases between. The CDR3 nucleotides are TGCAGCGTTGGACTCTCAGGCCGAGAGACCCAGTACTTC. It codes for CSVGLSGRETQYF.

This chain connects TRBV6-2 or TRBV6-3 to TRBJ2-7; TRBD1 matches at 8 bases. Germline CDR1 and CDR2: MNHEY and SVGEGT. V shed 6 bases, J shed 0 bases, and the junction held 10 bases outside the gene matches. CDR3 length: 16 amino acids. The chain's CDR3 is CASSKPGTGLSYEQYF. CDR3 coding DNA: TGTGCCAGCAGCAAGCCGGGGACAGGACTCTCCTACGAGCAGTACTTC.

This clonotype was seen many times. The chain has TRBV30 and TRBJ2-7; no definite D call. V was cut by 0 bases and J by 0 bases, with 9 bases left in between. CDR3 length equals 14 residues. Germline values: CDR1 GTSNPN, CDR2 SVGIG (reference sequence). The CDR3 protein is CAWSVRRTSYEQYF. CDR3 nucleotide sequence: TGTGCCTGGAGTGTACGGCGGACCTCCTACGAGCAGTACTTC.

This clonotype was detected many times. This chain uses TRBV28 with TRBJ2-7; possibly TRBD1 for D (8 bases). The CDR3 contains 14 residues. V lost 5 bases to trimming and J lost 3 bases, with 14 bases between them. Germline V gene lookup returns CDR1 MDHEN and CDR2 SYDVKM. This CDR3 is CASSEQGEGYEQYF. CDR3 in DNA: TGTGCCAGCAGTGAACAGGGGGAGGGCTACGAGCAGTACTTC.

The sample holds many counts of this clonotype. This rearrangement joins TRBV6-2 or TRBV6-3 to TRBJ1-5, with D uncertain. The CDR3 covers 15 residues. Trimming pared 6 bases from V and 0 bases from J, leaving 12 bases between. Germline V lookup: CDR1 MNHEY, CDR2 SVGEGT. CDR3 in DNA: TGTGCCAGCAGGGGGAGAGGGATTAGCAATCAGCCCCAGCATTTT. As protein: CASRGRGISNQPQHF.

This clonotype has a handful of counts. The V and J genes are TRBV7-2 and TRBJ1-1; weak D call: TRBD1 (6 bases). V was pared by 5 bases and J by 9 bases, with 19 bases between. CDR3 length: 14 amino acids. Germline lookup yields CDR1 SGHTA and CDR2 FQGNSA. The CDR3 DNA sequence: TGTGCCAGCAGCGCTTACTCGTTGGACAGCCAAGCTTTCTTT. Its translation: CASSAYSLDSQAFF.

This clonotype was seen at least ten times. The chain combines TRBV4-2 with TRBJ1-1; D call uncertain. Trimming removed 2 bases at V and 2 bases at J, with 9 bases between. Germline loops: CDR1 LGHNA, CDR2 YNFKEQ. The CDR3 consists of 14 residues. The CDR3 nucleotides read TGTGCCAGCAGCCAACTCCGGGATAACACTGAAGCTTTCTTT. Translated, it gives CASSQLRDNTEAFF.

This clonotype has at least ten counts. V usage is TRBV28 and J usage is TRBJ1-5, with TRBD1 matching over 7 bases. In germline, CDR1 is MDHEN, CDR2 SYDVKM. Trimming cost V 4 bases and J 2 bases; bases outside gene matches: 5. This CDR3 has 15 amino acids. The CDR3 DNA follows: TGTGCCAGCAGTTCGACAGGGAAAGGCAATCAGCCCCAGCATTTT. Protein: CASSSTGKGNQPQHF. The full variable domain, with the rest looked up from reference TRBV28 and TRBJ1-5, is DVKVTQSSRYLVKRTGEKVFLECVQDMDHENMFWYRQDPGLGLRLIYFSYDVKMKEKGDIPEGYSVSREKKERFSLILESASTNQTSMYLCASSSTGKGNQPQHFGDGTRLSIL.

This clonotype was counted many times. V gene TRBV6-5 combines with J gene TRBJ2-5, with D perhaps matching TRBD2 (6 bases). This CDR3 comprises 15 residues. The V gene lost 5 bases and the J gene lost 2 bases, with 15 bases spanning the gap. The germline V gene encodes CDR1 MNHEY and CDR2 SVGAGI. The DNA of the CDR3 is TGTGCCAGCAGTCCGGCTAGCGCTTTACAAGAGACCCAGTACTTC. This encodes CASSPASALQETQYF.